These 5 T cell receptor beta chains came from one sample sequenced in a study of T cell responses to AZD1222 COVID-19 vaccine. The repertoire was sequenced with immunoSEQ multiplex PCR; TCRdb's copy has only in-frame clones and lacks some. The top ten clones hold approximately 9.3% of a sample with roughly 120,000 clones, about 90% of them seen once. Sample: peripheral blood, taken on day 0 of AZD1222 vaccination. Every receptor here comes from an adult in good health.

The CDR3 region is CASSRTGEGDGYTF. The CDR3 DNA follows: TGTGCCAGCAGCCGGACAGGGGAAGGGGATGGCTACACCTTC. V and J are TRBV11-2 and TRBJ1-2, with 9 bases aligning to TRBD1. From germline, CDR1 is SGHAT and CDR2 FQNNGV. V shed 5 bases, J shed 6 bases, and the junction held 7 bases outside the gene matches. This CDR3 has 14 amino acids.

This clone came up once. Written as DNA, the CDR3 is TGTGCCATCAGGGGGACAGGGGATCAGCCCCAGCATTTT. Translating it yields CAIRGTGDQPQHF. The chain links TRBV10-3 to TRBJ1-5; 10 nucleotides line up with TRBD1. The CDR3 is made up of 13 amino acids. The germline CDR1 and CDR2 sequences are ENHRY and SYGVKD. Losses at the gene ends were 6 bases for V and 5 bases for J; bases not matched to a gene: 1.

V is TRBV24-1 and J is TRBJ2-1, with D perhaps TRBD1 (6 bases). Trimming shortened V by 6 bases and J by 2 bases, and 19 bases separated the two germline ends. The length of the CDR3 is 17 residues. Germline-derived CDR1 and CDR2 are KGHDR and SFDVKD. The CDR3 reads CATSSKPRDKAYNEQFF. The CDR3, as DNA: TGTGCCACCAGTTCGAAACCCCGGGACAAGGCCTACAATGAGCAGTTCTTC.

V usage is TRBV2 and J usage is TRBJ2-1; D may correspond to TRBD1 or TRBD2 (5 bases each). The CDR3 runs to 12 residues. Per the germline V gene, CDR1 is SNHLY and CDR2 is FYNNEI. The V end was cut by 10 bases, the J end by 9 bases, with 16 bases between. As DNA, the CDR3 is TGTGCCACCCGGGACCAGAGGGTTGAGCAGTTCTTC. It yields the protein CATRDQRVEQFF.

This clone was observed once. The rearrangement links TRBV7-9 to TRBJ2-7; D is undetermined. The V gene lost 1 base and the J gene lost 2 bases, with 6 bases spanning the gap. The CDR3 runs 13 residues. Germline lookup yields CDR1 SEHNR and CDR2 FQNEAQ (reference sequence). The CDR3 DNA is TGTGCCAGCAGCTTAGTGGCAGCCTACGAGCAGTACTTC. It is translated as CASSLVAAYEQYF.